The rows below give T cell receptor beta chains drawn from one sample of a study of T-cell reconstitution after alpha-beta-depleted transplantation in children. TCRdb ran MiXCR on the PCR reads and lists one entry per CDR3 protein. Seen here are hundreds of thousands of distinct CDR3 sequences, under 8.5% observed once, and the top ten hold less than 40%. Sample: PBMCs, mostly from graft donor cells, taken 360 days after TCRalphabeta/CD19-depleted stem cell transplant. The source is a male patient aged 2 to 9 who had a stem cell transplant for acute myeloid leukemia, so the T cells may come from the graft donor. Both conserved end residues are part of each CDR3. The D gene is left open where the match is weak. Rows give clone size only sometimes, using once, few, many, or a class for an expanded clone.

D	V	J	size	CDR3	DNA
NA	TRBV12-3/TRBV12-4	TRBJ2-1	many	CASSSPSFEQFF	TGTGCCAGCAGTTCCCCTAGCTTTGAGCAGTTCTTC
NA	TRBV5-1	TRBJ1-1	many	CASSFVMNTEAFF	TGCGCCAGCAGCTTTGTCATGAACACTGAAGCTTTCTTT
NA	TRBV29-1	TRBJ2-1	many	CSVGGGGPSYNEQFF	TGCAGCGTTGGAGGTGGCGGTCCCTCCTACAATGAGCAGTTCTTC
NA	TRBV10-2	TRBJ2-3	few	CASSDPALSDTQYF	TGCGCCAGCAGTGACCCCGCCCTCAGCGATACGCAGTATTTT
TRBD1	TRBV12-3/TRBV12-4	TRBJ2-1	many	CASSPGTGDNEQFF	TGTGCCAGCAGCCCCGGGACAGGGGACAATGAGCAGTTCTTC
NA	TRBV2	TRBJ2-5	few	CASKNLVVGETQYF	TGTGCCAGCAAGAACTTGGTGGTGGGAGAGACCCAGTACTTC
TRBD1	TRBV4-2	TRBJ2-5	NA	CASSQDRQGAQETQYF	TGTGCCAGCAGCCAAGATCGACAGGGGGCCCAAGAGACCCAGTACTTC
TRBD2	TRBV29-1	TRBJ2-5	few	CSVDIAGEEETQYF	TGCAGCGTTGATATAGCGGGAGAAGAGGAGACCCAGTACTTC
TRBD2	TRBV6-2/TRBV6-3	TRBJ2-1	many	CASSYAGLAGGPNEQFF	TGTGCCAGCAGTTACGCCGGACTAGCGGGAGGGCCTAATGAGCAGTTCTTC
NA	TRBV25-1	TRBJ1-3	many	CASSGPPTRF	TGTGCCAGCAGTGGACCGCCAACGCGTTTT